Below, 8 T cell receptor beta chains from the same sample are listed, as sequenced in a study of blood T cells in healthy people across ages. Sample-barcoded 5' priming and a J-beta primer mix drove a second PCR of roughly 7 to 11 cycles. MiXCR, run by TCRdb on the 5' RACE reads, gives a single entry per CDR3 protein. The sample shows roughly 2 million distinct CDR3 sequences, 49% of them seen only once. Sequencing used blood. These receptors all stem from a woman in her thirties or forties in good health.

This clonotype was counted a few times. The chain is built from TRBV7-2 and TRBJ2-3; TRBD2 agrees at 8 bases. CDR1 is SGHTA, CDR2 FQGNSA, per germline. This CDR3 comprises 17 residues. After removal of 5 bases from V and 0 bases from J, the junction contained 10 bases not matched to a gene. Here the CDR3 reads CASSPKLRGGSTDTQYF. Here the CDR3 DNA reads TGTGCCAGCAGCCCCAAGCTCCGGGGGGGCAGCACAGATACGCAGTATTTT. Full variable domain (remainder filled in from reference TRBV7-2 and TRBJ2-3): GAGVSQSPSNKVTEKGKDVELRCDPISGHTALYWYRQSLGQGLEFLIYFQGNSAPDKSGLPSDRFSAERTGGSVSTLTIQRTQQEDSAVYLCASSPKLRGGSTDTQYFGPGTRLTVL.

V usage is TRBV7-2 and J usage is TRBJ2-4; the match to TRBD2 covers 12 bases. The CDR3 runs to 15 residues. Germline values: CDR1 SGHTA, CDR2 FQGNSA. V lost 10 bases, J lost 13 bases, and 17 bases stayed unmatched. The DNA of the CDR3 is TGTGCCACCGAAAGCTCTAGCGGGGGGGCCTGGGAGCAGTACTTC. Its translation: CATESSSGGAWEQYF.

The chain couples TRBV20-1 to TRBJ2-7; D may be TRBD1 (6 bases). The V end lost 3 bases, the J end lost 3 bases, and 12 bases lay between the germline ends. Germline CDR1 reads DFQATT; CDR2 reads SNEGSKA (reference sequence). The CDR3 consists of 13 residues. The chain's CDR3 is CSARPGHIYEQYF. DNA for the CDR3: TGCAGTGCTAGGCCGGGACACATCTACGAGCAGTACTTC.

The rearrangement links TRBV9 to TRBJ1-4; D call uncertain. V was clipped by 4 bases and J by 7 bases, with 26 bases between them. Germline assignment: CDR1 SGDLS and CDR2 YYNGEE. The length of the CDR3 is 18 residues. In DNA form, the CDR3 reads TGTGCCAGCAGCCCTCGAACCCCCGGGTCGGAGAAAGGTGAAAAACTGTTTTTT. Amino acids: CASSPRTPGSEKGEKLFF. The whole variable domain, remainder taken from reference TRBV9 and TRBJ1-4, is DSGVTQTPKHLITATGQRVTLRCSPRSGDLSVYWYQQSLDQGLQFLIQYYNGEERAKGNILERFSAQQFPDLHSELNLSSLELGDSALYFCASSPRTPGSEKGEKLFFGSGTQLSVL.

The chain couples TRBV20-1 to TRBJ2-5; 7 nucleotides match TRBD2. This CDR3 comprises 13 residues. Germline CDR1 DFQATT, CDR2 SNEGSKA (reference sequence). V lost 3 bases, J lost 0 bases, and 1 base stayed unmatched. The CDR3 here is CSASGGDQETQYF. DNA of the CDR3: TGCAGTGCTAGTGGGGGGGACCAAGAGACCCAGTACTTC.

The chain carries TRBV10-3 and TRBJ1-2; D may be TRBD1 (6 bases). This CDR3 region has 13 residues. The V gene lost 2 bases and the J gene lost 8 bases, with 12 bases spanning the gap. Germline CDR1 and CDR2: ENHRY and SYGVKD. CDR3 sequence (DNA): TGTGCCATCAGTGAGAGCCGGGGGCACGGCTACACCTTC. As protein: CAISESRGHGYTF.

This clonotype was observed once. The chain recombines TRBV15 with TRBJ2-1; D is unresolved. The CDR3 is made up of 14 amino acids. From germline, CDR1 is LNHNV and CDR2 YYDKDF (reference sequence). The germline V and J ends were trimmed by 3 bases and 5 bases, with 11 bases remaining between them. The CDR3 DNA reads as TGTGCCACCAGCAGGGGATTTTCCCACAATGAGCAGTTCTTC. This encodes CATSRGFSHNEQFF.

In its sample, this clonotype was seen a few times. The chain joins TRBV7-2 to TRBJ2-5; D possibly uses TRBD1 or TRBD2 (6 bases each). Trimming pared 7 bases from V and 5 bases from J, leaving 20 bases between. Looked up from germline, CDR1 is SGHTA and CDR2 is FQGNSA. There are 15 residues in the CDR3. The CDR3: CASNLPGASAETQYF. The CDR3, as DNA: TGTGCCAGCAACTTGCCGGGGGCCTCGGCTGAGACCCAGTACTTC.